The 2 T cell receptor beta chains below were found in one sample sequenced in a study of T cell responses to AZD1222 COVID-19 vaccine. The assay was immunoSEQ multiplex PCR, and TCRdb's table has in-frame clones only and misses some. The sample holds roughly 130,000 clones, approximately 86% seen once. The sequencing used peripheral blood, collected on day 0 of AZD1222 vaccination. Receptors were obtained from an adult in good health.

This chain connects TRBV19 to TRBJ2-4; maybe TRBD2 (5 bases). Between the trimmed V and J ends, which lost 8 bases and 2 bases, there was a span of 10 bases. Per the germline V gene, CDR1 is LNHDA and CDR2 is SQIVND (reference sequence). The CDR3 totals 13 residues. The CDR3 coding sequence is TGTGCCAGTGCGGAGGAGACCAAAAACATTCAGTACTTC. The encoded protein is CASAEETKNIQYF.

The V call is TRBV3-1 (or the pseudogene TRBV3-2), the J call TRBJ1-2, with 8 bases that match TRBD1. The CDR3 totals 17 residues. The germline gives CDR1 LGHDT, CDR2 YNNKEL (reference sequence). V lost 1 base and J lost 2; bases outside the gene matches: 9. The DNA for the CDR3 is TGTGCCAGCAGCCAAGTTAGCGCAGGGGGCGCAAACTATGGCTACACCTTC. This sequence encodes CASSQVSAGGANYGYTF.